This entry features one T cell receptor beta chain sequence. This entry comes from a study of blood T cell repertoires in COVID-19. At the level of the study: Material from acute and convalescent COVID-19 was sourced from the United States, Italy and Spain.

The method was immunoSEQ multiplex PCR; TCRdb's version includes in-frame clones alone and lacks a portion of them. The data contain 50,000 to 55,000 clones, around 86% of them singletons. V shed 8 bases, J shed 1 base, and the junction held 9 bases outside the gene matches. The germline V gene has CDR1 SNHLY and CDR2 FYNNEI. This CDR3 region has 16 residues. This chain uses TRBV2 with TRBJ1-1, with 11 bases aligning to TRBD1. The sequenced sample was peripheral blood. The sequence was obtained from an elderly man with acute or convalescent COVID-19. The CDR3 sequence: CASDRDRGVRNTEAFF. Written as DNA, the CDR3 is TGTGCCAGCGACAGGGACAGGGGGGTTCGGAACACTGAAGCTTTCTTT.